This T cell receptor beta chain emerged from a study of post-analysis software for immune sequencing data. For the study at large: Multiple sclerosis in the patients followed relapsing-remitting, secondary progressive and progressive-relapsing courses. Study-wide findings and caveats: Batch-matched samples strongly co-clustered by F measure. Elevated frequency relative to controls characterized four or five TRBV segments in patients, TRBV5-6, TRBV5-1 and TRBV20-1 among them. Multiple sclerosis was associated with a significant reduction in normalized Chao1 diversity relative to controls.

With V trimmed by 1 base and J by 5 bases, 0 bases remained unmatched. Germline CDR1 LGHDT, CDR2 YNNKEL (reference sequence). CDR3 size: 14 residues. TCR beta cDNA libraries had unique molecular identifiers. The T cell input of about 0.85 to 10 million gave roughly 0.5 million cDNA molecules. MiXCR, run by TCRdb on the PCR reads, gives a single entry per CDR3 protein. The table has hundreds of thousands of distinct CDR3 sequences, over 45% seen once. As to this clonotype: Its antigen is not identified.

The clonotype originates from a girl aged 2 to 9 with multiple sclerosis. This chain joins TRBV3-1 and TRBJ2-3, with 10 bases matching TRBD2. Sequencing was carried out using blood. For the CDR3, the DNA is TGTGCCAGCAGCCAAGCTAGCGGGGGAGATACGCAGTATTTT. It encodes CASSQASGGDTQYF.